This is a list of T cell receptor beta chains from one sample in a study of yellow fever vaccine responses in identical twins. TCRdb reprocessed the RT-PCR reads via MiXCR and lists one record per CDR3 protein. The table shows 30,000 to 40,000 distinct CDR3 sequences, with almost 60% occurring only once. The material sequenced was T cells from blood (PBMCs), unsorted or a sorted subset (not recorded which), taken before or after yellow fever vaccination (not recorded which). These receptor sequences come from a woman between 18 and 29 years old who received the yellow fever vaccine. The CDR3 runs from the conserved cysteine through the conserved F or W. The order of the fields is CDR3 protein, CDR3 DNA, D gene, clone size, J gene, V gene. The D gene is left open where the match is weak. Clone size appears in some rows only: once, few, many, or a class for an expanded clone.

CASSLEGDGEAFF | TGTGCCAGCAGCTTGGAAGGGGATGGTGAAGCTTTCTTT | NA | NA | TRBJ1-1 | TRBV5-5
CASIRTSGRSSYNEQFF | TGTGCCAGCATTCGGACTAGCGGGAGATCCTCCTACAATGAGCAGTTCTTC | TRBD2 | NA | TRBJ2-1 | TRBV28
CASSSTGQTDTQYF | TGTGCCAGCAGCTCAACGGGACAAACAGATACGCAGTATTTT | NA | NA | TRBJ2-3 | TRBV7-1
CASSLGPGDSNTGELFF | TGTGCCAGCAGCTTAGGTCCCGGGGATTCGAACACCGGGGAGCTGTTTTTT | NA | few | TRBJ2-2 | TRBV11-2
CASSVGYEQYF | TGTGCCAGCAGTGTGGGGTACGAGCAGTACTTC | NA | once | TRBJ2-7 | TRBV2
CASTDREGGYGYTF | TGCGCCAGCACAGACAGGGAAGGCGGCTATGGCTACACCTTC | TRBD1 | once | TRBJ1-2 | TRBV5-1
CASGGLAGATDTQYF | TGTGCCAGCGGTGGGTTAGCGGGAGCCACAGATACGCAGTATTTT | TRBD2 | NA | TRBJ2-3 | TRBV2
CASSGSSGDTGELFF | TGTGCCAGCAGCGGCTCTTCAGGGGACACCGGGGAGCTGTTTTTT | NA | NA | TRBJ2-2 | TRBV7-6
CASSPGGGLKTQYF | TGTGCCAGCAGTCCGGGTGGGGGGTTGAAGACCCAGTACTTC | NA | NA | TRBJ2-5 | TRBV28
CASSQELASYGYTF | TGTGCCAGCAGCCAAGAGCTCGCGAGCTATGGCTACACCTTC | NA | NA | TRBJ1-2 | TRBV14
CGLRTSANNEQFF | TGCGGGTTACGGACTAGCGCTAACAATGAGCAGTTCTTC | TRBD2 | NA | TRBJ2-1 | TRBV29-1
CASSPYPYGTGELFF | TGTGCCAGCAGCCCCTACCCCTACGGCACCGGGGAGCTGTTTTTT | NA | few | TRBJ2-2 | TRBV5-8
CASSEVGNRYGYTF | TGTGCCAGCAGTGAAGTCGGGAATCGGTACGGCTACACCTTC | NA | NA | TRBJ1-2 | TRBV2
CASRQAENTGELFF | TGCGCCAGCAGGCAAGCTGAGAACACCGGGGAGCTGTTTTTT | NA | NA | TRBJ2-2 | TRBV4-3
CASSLGTSPYGYTF | TGCGCCAGCAGCTTGGGGACGAGCCCCTATGGCTACACCTTC | NA | NA | TRBJ1-2 | TRBV5-1
CSARDLQGADYGYTF | TGCAGTGCTAGAGACCTCCAGGGGGCCGACTATGGCTACACCTTC | TRBD1 | once | TRBJ1-2 | TRBV20-1
CSISSRTETQYF | TGCAGCATCTCAAGCAGAACAGAGACCCAGTACTTC | NA | NA | TRBJ2-5 | TRBV20-1
CSASRTASYNEQFF | TGCAGTGCTAGCCGGACAGCCTCCTACAATGAGCAGTTCTTC | NA | NA | TRBJ2-1 | TRBV20-1
CSVQGGSNQPQHF | TGCAGCGTGCAAGGGGGAAGCAATCAGCCCCAGCATTTT | NA | NA | TRBJ1-5 | TRBV29-1
CASSDGFRNTIYF | TGTGCCAGCAGCGACGGGTTCCGAAACACCATATATTTT | NA | NA | TRBJ1-3 | TRBV7-6
CASSSIRGPNEKLFF | TGTGCCAGCAGCTCAATCCGGGGCCCGAATGAAAAACTGTTTTTT | NA | NA | TRBJ1-4 | TRBV3-1
CSARPGPYSPLHF | TGCAGTGCTAGACCAGGCCCTTATTCACCCCTCCACTTT | NA | NA | TRBJ1-6 | TRBV20-1
CSVEADRGPNEQFF | TGCAGCGTTGAAGCGGACAGGGGGCCCAATGAGCAGTTCTTC | TRBD1 | few | TRBJ2-1 | TRBV29-1
CASSPPRITGDNEQFF | TGTGCCAGCTCACCCCCTCGAATAACAGGGGACAATGAGCAGTTCTTC | TRBD1 | few | TRBJ2-1 | TRBV18
CASSQGPSSYEQYF | TGCGCCAGCAGCCAAGGACCGAGCTCCTACGAGCAGTACTTC | NA | NA | TRBJ2-7 | TRBV4-1
CSAIGGEGPPGETQYF | TGCAGTGCTATAGGTGGGGAGGGCCCCCCCGGAGAGACCCAGTACTTC | TRBD2 | NA | TRBJ2-5 | TRBV20-1
CASSLQGGGTDTQYF | TGTGCCAGCAGCCTACAGGGGGGAGGCACAGATACGCAGTATTTT | TRBD1 | once | TRBJ2-3 | TRBV2
CASSLEGRGDQPQHF | TGTGCCAGCAGCTTAGAGGGACGTGGCGATCAGCCCCAGCATTTT | NA | few | TRBJ1-5 | TRBV11-2
CASSQLAGGQNEQFF | TGTGCCAGCAGCCAACTAGCGGGAGGTCAGAATGAGCAGTTCTTC | TRBD2 | NA | TRBJ2-1 | TRBV11-3
CASSRLRAPSSGANVLTF | TGTGCCAGCAGCCGACTTCGAGCCCCGAGCTCTGGGGCCAACGTCCTGACTTTC | NA | NA | TRBJ2-6 | TRBV7-6
CATKGFSGNTIYF | TGTGCCACTAAGGGGTTTTCTGGAAACACCATATATTTT | NA | once | TRBJ1-3 | TRBV28
CASSEGFSYNEQFF | TGCGCCAGCAGTGAGGGTTTCTCCTACAATGAGCAGTTCTTC | NA | few | TRBJ2-1 | TRBV10-1